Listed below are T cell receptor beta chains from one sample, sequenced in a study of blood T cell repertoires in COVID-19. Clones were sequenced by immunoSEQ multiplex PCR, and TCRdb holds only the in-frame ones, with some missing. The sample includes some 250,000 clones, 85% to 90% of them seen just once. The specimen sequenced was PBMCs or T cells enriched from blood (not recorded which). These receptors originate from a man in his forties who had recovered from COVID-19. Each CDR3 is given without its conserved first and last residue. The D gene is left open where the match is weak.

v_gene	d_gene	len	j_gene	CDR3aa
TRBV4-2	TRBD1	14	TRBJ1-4	ASSQTRQGKNEKLF
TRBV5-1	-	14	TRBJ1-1	ASSLEQPLPNTEAF
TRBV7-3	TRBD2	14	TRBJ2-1	ASSKTSGGPRNEQF
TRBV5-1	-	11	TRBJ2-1	ASSQAQGNEQF
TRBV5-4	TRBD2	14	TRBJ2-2	ASSSLAGPRPGELF
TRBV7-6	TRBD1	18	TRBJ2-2	ASSFMTGSLSPNGPGELF
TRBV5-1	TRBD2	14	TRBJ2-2	ASIDVAGARTGELF
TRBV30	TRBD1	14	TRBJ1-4	AWGINRQGIGEKLF
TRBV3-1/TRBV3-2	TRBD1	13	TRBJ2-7	ASSQAGGAFYEQY
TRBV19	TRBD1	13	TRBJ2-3	ASSHRTGGTDTQY
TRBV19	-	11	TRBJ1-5	ASSEGSNQPQH
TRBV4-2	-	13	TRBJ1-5	ASSQDPNSNQPQH
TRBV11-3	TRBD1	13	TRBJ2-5	ASSKNTGGGETQY
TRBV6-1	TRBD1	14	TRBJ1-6	ASSEAAGTGYSPLH
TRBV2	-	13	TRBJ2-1	ASSVGRVGVNEQF
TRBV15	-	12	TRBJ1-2	ATSRDDGDYGYT